This is a list of T cell receptor beta chains from one sample in a study of cytomegalovirus exposure and HLA in healthy donors. Measured with immunoSEQ multiplex PCR; TCRdb has only the in-frame clones, and not every one. The sample has 100,000 or so clones; about 15% are singletons. Sequenced sample: PBMCs. Source of these receptors: a female donor in good health and CMV-seronegative. Each CDR3 is given with its conserved first and last residue. The D gene is left open where the match is weak. Part of the rows lack a size; the others show once, few, many or a class for expanded clones.

>-|few|TRBJ2-5|TRBV7-6
CASSTRLRGRQETQYF
TGTGCCAGCAGCACCCGGTTAAGGGGAAGGCAAGAGACCCAGTACTTC
>-|-|TRBJ2-1|TRBV4-3
CASSQGIRDSGGNEQFF
TGCGCCAGCAGCCAAGGCATCCGGGACTCCGGAGGGAATGAGCAGTTCTTC
>-|-|TRBJ1-1|TRBV7-2
CASSLARGFRVREWTEAFF
TGTGCCAGCAGCTTAGCGCGGGGATTTAGGGTGAGGGAATGGACTGAAGCTTTCTTT
>-|few|TRBJ1-1|TRBV29-1
CSAGFRMSTEAFF
TGCAGCGCAGGGTTCCGCATGAGCACTGAAGCTTTCTTT
>TRBD1|-|TRBJ1-6|TRBV19
CASSYGDRGNSPLHF
TGTGCCAGTAGTTATGGGGACAGGGGTAATTCACCCCTCCACTTT
>TRBD1|-|TRBJ1-2|TRBV27
CASSLGAWGTGGHGYTF
TGTGCCAGCAGTTTGGGGGCGTGGGGGACAGGGGGCCACGGCTACACCTTC
>-|-|TRBJ2-2|TRBV5-6
CASSFIAGELFF
TGTGCCAGCAGCTTTATAGCCGGGGAGCTGTTTTTT
>TRBD2|-|TRBJ2-1|TRBV4-3
CASSQGLGLATPEEQFF
TGCGCCAGCAGCCAAGGATTGGGACTAGCGACCCCCGAGGAGCAGTTCTTC
>TRBD1|-|TRBJ2-7|TRBV9
CASSGQGSPEQYF
TGTGCCAGCAGCGGACAGGGGAGCCCCGAGCAGTACTTC
>-|-|TRBJ2-7|TRBV18
CASSPNPSSYEQYF
TGTGCCAGCTCACCAAATCCCAGCTCCTACGAGCAGTACTTC
>-|-|TRBJ1-4|TRBV6-6
CASSPDTPANEKLFF
TGTGCCAGCAGCCCAGACACCCCGGCTAATGAAAAACTGTTTTTT